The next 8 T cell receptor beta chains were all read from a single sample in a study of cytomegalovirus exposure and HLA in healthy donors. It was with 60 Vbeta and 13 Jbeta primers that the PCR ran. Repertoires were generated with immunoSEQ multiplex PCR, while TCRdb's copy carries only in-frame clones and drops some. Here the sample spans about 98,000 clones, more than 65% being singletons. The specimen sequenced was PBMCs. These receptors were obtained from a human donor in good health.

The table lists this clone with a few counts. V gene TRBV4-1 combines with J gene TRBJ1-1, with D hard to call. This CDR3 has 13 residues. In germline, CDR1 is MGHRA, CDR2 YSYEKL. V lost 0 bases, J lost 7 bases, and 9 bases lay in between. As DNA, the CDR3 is TGCGCCAGCAGCCAAGACTGGGCGGGTGAAGCTTTCTTT. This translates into CASSQDWAGEAFF.

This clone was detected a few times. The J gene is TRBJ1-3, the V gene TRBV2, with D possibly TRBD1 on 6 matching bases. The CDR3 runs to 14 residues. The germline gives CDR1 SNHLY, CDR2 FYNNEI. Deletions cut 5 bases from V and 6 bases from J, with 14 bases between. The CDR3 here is CASSPRAGENTIYF. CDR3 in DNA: TGTGCCAGCAGTCCCCGTGCAGGGGAAAACACCATATATTTT.

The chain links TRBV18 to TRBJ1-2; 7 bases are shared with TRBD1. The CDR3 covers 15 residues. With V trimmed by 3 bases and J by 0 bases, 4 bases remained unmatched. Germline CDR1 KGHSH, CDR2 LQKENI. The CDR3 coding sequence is TGTGCCAGCTCACCCCAGGGGGTCCCTAACTATGGCTACACCTTC. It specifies CASSPQGVPNYGYTF.

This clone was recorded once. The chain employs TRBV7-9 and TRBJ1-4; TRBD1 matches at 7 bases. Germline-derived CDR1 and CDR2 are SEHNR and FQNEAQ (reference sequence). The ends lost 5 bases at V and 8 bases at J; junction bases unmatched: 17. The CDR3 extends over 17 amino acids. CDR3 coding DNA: TGTGCCAGCAGCCCAACCGGGGGGGCAGGGGGGACCGAAAAACTGTTTTTT. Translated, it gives CASSPTGGAGGTEKLFF.

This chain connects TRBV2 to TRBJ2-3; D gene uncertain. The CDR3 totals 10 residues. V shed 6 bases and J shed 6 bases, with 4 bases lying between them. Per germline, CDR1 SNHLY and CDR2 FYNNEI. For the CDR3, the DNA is TGTGCCAGCAGCGAGGATACGCAGTATTTT. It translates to CASSEDTQYF.

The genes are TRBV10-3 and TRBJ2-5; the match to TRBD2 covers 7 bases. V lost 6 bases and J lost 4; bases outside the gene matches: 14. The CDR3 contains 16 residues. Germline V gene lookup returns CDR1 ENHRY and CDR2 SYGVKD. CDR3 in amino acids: CAISGEMAGAVETQYF. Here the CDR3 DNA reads TGTGCCATCAGCGGCGAGATGGCGGGAGCGGTAGAGACCCAGTACTTC.

The CDR3 sequence: CASDNRGYNEQFF. As DNA, the CDR3 is TGTGCCAGCGATAATCGGGGCTACAATGAGCAGTTCTTC. V and J are TRBV7-9 and TRBJ2-1, with D perhaps TRBD2 (5 bases). V shed 8 bases and J shed 3 bases, with 11 bases lying between them. This CDR3 region has 13 residues. Germline V lookup: CDR1 SEHNR, CDR2 FQNEAQ (reference sequence).

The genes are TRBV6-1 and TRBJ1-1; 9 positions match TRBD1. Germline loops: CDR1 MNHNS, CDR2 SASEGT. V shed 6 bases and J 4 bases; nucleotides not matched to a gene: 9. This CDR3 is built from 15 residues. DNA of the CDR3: TGTGCCAGCAGCTACAGGGGGCCGGGCGGCACTGAAGCTTTCTTT. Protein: CASSYRGPGGTEAFF.